Below are 9 T cell receptor beta chains sequenced from a single sample in a study of spatial heterogeneity in lung cancer. TCRdb re-called the 5' RACE reads through MiXCR, storing one row per CDR3 protein. The repertoire holds about 50,000 distinct CDR3 sequences, 6% to 9.5% seen once, with about 13% in the top ten. As to time point: sample taken at primary tumor resection. Whole RNA, isolated from tumor, nontumor lung or frozen PBMC, was sequenced without prior sorting. Material: PBMCs, obtained at surgery. The receptors derive from a female donor with early-stage non-small cell lung cancer.

The V call is TRBV7-2, the J call TRBJ1-2; 7 bases fit TRBD1. The CDR3 contains 16 residues. Germline CDR1 SGHTA, CDR2 FQGNSA. Trimming removed 0 bases from V and 2 bases from J; junction bases left unmatched: 6. The CDR3 sequence is CASSLALTGVNYGYTF. The CDR3 nucleotides read TGTGCCAGCAGCTTAGCGCTTACAGGGGTGAACTATGGCTACACCTTC.

This clonotype occurred many times. V usage is TRBV6-6 and J usage is TRBJ1-1; D is undetermined. The CDR3 is 12 amino acids. Deletions cut 3 bases from V and 0 bases from J, with 2 bases between. The germline gives CDR1 MNHNY, CDR2 SVGAGI (reference sequence). The CDR3 loop is CASSYLNTEAFF. For the CDR3, the DNA is TGTGCCAGCAGTTATCTGAACACTGAAGCTTTCTTT.

In its sample, this clonotype was seen a few times. V gene TRBV7-3 combines with J gene TRBJ2-3, with D perhaps matching TRBD2 (6 bases). CDR3 length equals 15 residues. The ends were cut back, 3 bases at V and 2 bases at J, with 12 bases in the middle. The V gene's germline CDR1 is SGHTA and CDR2 FQGTGA. The CDR3 is CASSLYGGTTDTQYF. The CDR3 DNA follows: TGTGCCAGCAGCTTGTATGGGGGGACCACAGATACGCAGTATTTT.

This clonotype was seen only a few times. This rearrangement joins TRBV20-1 to TRBJ1-1; D gene uncertain. Germline lookup yields CDR1 DFQATT and CDR2 SNEGSKA (reference sequence). The CDR3 consists of 15 residues. The ends were cut back, 0 bases at V and 0 bases at J, with 11 bases in the middle. CDR3 sequence reads: CSARDSVSMNTEAFF. In DNA, the CDR3 is TGCAGTGCTAGAGATAGTGTCAGTATGAACACTGAAGCTTTCTTT.

The chain couples TRBV30 to TRBJ2-7; D is unclear. Trimming took off 0 bases at V and 3 bases at J, with 9 bases between the two ends. CDR1 and CDR2 (germline): GTSNPN, SVGIG (reference sequence). The CDR3 runs to 13 residues. The CDR3 DNA follows: TGTGCCTGGAGTGTCAGGATGGACTACGAGCAGTACTTC. It translates to CAWSVRMDYEQYF.

This clonotype was recorded at least ten times. The rearrangement joins TRBV6-2 or TRBV6-3 to TRBJ1-6; D gene uncertain. With 1 base removed from V and 7 bases from J, the gap between germline ends came to 5 bases. Germline V gene lookup returns CDR1 MNHEY and CDR2 SVGEGT. This CDR3 comprises 13 residues. Written as DNA, the CDR3 is TGTGCCAGCAGTTACTTCCAGAATTCACCCCTCCACTTT. Translating gives CASSYFQNSPLHF.

This chain connects TRBV19 to TRBJ1-2; 8 nucleotides align to TRBD1. CDR3 length equals 14 residues. Germline V CDR1 and CDR2: LNHDA, SQIVND (reference sequence). V lost 6 bases, J lost 7 bases, and 10 bases stayed unmatched. The CDR3 nucleotides are TGTGCCAGTAGACCCCAGGGGGCGACGATTGGCTACACCTTC. This sequence encodes CASRPQGATIGYTF. Drawing the rest from reference TRBV19 and TRBJ1-2, the complete variable domain is DGGITQSPKYLFRKEGQNVTLSCEQNLNHDAMYWYRQDPGQGLRLIYYSQIVNDFQKGDIAEGYSVSREKKESFPLTVTSAQKNPTAFYLCASRPQGATIGYTFGSGTRLTVV.

This clonotype was picked up a small number of times. This chain connects TRBV6-5 to TRBJ2-3; D unresolved. V lost 6 bases and J lost 5, with 6 bases in between. The CDR3 has 11 amino acids. Germline CDR1 is MNHEY and CDR2 is SVGAGI. The CDR3 protein is CASSDVDTQYF. Here the CDR3 DNA reads TGTGCCAGCAGCGACGTAGATACGCAGTATTTT.

This clonotype was counted ten times or more. The genes are TRBV20-1 and TRBJ1-2; no clear D. Trimming took 0 bases from V and 7 from J, leaving 9 bases between them. Germline V gives CDR1 DFQATT, CDR2 SNEGSKA (reference sequence). This CDR3 is 12 amino acids long. The CDR3: CSARDTVRGYTF. The CDR3 DNA reads TGCAGTGCTAGAGATACGGTCCGTGGCTACACCTTC.